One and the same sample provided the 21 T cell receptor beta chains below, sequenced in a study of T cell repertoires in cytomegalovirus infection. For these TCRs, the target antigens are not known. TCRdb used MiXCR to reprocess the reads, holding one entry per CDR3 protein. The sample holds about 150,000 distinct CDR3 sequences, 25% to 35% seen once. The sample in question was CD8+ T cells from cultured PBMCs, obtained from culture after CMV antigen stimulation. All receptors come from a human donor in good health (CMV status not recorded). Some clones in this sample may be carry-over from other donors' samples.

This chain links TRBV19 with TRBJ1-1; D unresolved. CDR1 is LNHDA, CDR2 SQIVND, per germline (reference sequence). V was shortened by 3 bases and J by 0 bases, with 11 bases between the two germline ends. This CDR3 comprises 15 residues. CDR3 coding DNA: TGTGCCAGTAGTATGACTTTTCCCCTGAACACTGAAGCTTTCTTT. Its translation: CASSMTFPLNTEAFF.

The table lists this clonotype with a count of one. The CDR3 bases are TGTGCCAGCAGTTACCAGACTCCCCAAGAGACCCAGTACTTC. This sequence encodes CASSYQTPQETQYF. This chain links TRBV6-6 with TRBJ2-5; D call uncertain. The CDR3 is 14 residues long. Per germline, CDR1 MNHNY and CDR2 SVGAGI (reference sequence). V lost 2 bases and J 1 base, leaving 8 bases between the germline ends.

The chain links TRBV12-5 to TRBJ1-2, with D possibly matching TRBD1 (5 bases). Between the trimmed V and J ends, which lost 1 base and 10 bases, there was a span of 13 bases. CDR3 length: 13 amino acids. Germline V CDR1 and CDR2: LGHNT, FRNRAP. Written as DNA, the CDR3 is TGTGCTAGTGGTTTGGGGGGCCGAGTGGTCTACACCTTC. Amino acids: CASGLGGRVVYTF.

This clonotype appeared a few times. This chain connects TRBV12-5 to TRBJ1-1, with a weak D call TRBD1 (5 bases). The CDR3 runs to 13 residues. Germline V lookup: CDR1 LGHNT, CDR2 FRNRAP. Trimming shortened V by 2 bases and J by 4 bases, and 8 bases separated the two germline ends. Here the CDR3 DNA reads TGTGCTAGTGGTTTGTTGGGGGGCACTGAAGCTTTCTTT. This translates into CASGLLGGTEAFF.

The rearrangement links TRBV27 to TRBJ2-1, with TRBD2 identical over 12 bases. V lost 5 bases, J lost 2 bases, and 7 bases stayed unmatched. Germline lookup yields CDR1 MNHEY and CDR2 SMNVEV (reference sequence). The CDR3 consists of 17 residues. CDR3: CASSPLSSGGAYNEQFF. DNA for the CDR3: TGTGCCAGCAGTCCCCTCTCTAGCGGGGGGGCCTACAATGAGCAGTTCTTC.

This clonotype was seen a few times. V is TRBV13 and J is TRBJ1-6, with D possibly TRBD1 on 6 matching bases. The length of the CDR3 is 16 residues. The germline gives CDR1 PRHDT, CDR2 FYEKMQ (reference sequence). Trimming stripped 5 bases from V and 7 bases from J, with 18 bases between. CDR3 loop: CASSLREQGANSPLHF. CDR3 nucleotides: TGTGCCAGCAGCCTACGAGAACAGGGAGCCAATTCACCCCTCCACTTT.

The CDR3 here is CASSLGQGHTIYF. CDR3 nucleotides: TGTGCCAGCAGCTTAGGACAGGGACACACCATATATTTT. This rearrangement joins TRBV7-6 to TRBJ1-3; TRBD1 agrees at 7 bases. Germline lookup yields CDR1 SGHVS and CDR2 FNYEAQ. The CDR3 has 13 residues. After removal of 1 base from V and 8 bases from J, the junction contained 2 bases not matched to a gene.

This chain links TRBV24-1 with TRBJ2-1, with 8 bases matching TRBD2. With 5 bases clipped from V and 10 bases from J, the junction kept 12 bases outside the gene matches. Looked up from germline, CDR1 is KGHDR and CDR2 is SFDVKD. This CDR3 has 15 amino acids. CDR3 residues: CATSVAGGGGFEQFF. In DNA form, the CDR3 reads TGTGCCACCAGTGTCGCGGGGGGCGGGGGTTTCGAGCAGTTCTTC.

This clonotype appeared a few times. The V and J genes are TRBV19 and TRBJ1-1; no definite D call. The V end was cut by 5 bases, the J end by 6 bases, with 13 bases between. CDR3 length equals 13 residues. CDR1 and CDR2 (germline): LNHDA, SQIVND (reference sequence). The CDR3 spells CASSDLGSPEAFF. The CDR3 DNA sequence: TGTGCCAGTAGTGATCTTGGCAGCCCTGAAGCTTTCTTT.

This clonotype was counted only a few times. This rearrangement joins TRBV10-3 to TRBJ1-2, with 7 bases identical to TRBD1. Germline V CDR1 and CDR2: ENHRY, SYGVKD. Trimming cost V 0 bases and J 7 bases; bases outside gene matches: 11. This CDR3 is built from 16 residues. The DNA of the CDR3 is TGTGCCATCAGTGAGTCAAAGACAGGGACCGTCTCTGGCTACACCTTC. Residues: CAISESKTGTVSGYTF.

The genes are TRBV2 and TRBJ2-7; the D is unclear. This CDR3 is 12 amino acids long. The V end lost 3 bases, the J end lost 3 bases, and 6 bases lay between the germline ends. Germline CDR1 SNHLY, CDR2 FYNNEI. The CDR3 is CASSDSFYEQYF. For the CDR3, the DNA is TGTGCCAGCAGTGACAGCTTCTACGAGCAGTACTTC.

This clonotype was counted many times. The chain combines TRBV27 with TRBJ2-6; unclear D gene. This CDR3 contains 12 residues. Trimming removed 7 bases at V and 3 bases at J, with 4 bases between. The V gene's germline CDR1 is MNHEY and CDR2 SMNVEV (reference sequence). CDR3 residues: CASMGGANVLTF. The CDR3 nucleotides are TGTGCCAGCATGGGTGGGGCCAACGTCCTGACTTTC.

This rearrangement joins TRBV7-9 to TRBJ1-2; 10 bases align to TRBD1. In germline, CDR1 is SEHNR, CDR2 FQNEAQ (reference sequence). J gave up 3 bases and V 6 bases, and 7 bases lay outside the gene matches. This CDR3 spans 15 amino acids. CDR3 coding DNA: TGTGCCAGCAGTACTGGGACAGGGGAATACTATGGCTACACCTTC. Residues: CASSTGTGEYYGYTF.

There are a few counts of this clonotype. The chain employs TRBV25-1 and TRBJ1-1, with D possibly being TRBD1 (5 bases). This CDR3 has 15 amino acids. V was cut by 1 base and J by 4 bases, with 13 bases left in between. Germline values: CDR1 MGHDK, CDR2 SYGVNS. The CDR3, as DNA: TGTGCCAGCAGTGAATCGAGCGGGGGATCCACTGAAGCTTTCTTT. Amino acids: CASSESSGGSTEAFF.

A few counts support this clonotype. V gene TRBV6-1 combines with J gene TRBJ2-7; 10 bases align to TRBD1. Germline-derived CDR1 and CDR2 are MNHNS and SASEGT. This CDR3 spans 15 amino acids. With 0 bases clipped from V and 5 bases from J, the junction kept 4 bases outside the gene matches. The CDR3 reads CASSEATGTGDEQYF. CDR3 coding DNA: TGTGCCAGCAGTGAAGCGACCGGGACAGGGGACGAGCAGTACTTC.

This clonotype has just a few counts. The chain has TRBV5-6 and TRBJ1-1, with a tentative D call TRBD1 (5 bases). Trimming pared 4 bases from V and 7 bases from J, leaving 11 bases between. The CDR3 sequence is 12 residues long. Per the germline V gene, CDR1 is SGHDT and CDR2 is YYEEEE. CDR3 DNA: TGTGCCAGCAGCCCTCAGGGATTTGAAGCTTTCTTT. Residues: CASSPQGFEAFF.

This CDR3 is CASSLGGNPSATEAFF. The CDR3 DNA reads TGTGCCAGCAGTTTGGGCGGCAACCCTTCAGCCACTGAAGCTTTCTTT. The genes are TRBV27 and TRBJ1-1, with D hard to call. With 3 bases removed from V and 4 bases from J, the gap between germline ends came to 18 bases. CDR1 MNHEY and CDR2 SMNVEV come from the germline V gene (reference sequence). The CDR3 contains 16 residues.

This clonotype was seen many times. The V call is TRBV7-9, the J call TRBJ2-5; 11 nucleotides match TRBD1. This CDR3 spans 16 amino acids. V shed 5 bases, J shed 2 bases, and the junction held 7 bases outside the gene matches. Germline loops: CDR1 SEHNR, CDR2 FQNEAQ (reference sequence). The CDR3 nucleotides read TGTGCCAGCAGCGCAACCGGGACAGGGGGGCAAGAGACCCAGTACTTC. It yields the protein CASSATGTGGQETQYF.

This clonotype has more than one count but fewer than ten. For the CDR3, the DNA is TGTGCCACCAGAGGTTTAACAGGGTTGGGTGAAGCTTTCTTT. Its protein product is CATRGLTGLGEAFF. This chain connects TRBV15 to TRBJ1-1, with D possibly TRBD1 on 6 matching bases. CDR1 is LNHNV, CDR2 YYDKDF, per germline (reference sequence). Trimming stripped 6 bases from V and 7 bases from J, with 18 bases between. The CDR3 runs 14 residues.

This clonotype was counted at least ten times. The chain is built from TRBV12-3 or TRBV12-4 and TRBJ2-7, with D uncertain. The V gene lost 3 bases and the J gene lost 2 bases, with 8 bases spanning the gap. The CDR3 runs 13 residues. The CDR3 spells CASSFVSPYEQYF. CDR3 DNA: TGTGCCAGCAGTTTTGTCAGCCCCTACGAGCAGTACTTC.

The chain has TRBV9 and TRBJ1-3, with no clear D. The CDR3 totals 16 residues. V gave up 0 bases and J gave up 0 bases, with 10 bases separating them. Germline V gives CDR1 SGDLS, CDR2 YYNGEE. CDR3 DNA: TGTGCCAGCAGCGTAGAAGGACGAGGCTCTGGAAACACCATATATTTT. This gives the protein CASSVEGRGSGNTIYF.